These 4 T cell receptor beta chains were sequenced from one sample in a study of technical replicates of blood from several donors. Method: immunoSEQ multiplex PCR; TCRdb's copy keeps in-frame clones and lacks some. Among over 50,000 clones listed, 90% to 95% were seen once. Sequencing was done on a sample of PBMCs. These receptors came from a human donor in good health. Some clones in this sample may be carry-over from other donors' samples.

This rearrangement joins TRBV11-2 to TRBJ1-1; no clear D. The CDR3 is made up of 15 amino acids. Germline V gene data show CDR1 as SGHAT and CDR2 as FQNNGV. V lost 5 bases, J lost 1 base, and 14 bases lay in between. Here the CDR3 DNA reads TGTGCCAGCAGCCCCGATGGGAGGCGGAACACTGAAGCTTTCTTT. It specifies CASSPDGRRNTEAFF.

The CDR3 DNA is TGTGCCAGCAGCCCCAGCGGGGGGACGAACACCGGGGAGCTGTTTTTT. Translated: CASSPSGGTNTGELFF. The rearrangement uses TRBV7-9 and TRBJ2-2, with 9 bases aligning to TRBD2. Germline V lookup: CDR1 SEHNR, CDR2 FQNEAQ (reference sequence). With V trimmed by 5 bases and J by 0 bases, 4 bases remained unmatched. The CDR3 runs to 16 residues.

The V gene is TRBV4-3, the J gene TRBJ1-2; a weak D match, TRBD1 (5 bases). The CDR3 loop spans 15 amino acids. The V end lost 0 bases, the J end lost 4 bases, and 12 bases lay between the germline ends. Germline assignment: CDR1 LGHNA and CDR2 YSLEER. The CDR3: CASSQDGGGSYGYTF. The CDR3 coding sequence is TGCGCCAGCAGCCAAGATGGGGGAGGCAGCTATGGCTACACCTTC.

The gene calls are TRBV28 and TRBJ1-2, with TRBD1 matching over 7 bases. The CDR3 runs to 14 residues. The V and J ends lost 1 base and 6 bases, in that order; junction bases with no gene match: 5. Germline CDR1 and CDR2: MDHEN and SYDVKM. The CDR3 DNA sequence: TGTGCCAGCAGTTTATCGATCCAGGGGGATGGCTACACCTTC. Amino acids: CASSLSIQGDGYTF.